This note documents a single T cell receptor (beta chain) sequence. Its antigen is currently unknown. This entry comes from a study of blood T cells in healthy people across ages. At the level of the study: For every two T cells, template switching captured about one barcoded beta molecule. Study-wide points: Roughly linear declines in TCR beta diversity per million T cells occurred with age.

Through a sample-barcoded 5' primer and a J-beta primer mix, a second PCR was run for about 7 to 12 cycles. Researchers report that a template-switch adaptor with 12 random nucleotides tagged each cDNA molecule. TCRdb passed the 5' RACE reads through MiXCR, listing each CDR3 protein once. In the table there are around 2 million distinct CDR3 sequences, about 39% of which are singletons. The CDR3 totals 14 residues. V lost 5 bases and J 7 bases, leaving 17 bases between the germline ends. Germline loops: CDR1 SGHTA, CDR2 FQGNSA. The J gene is TRBJ2-5, the V gene TRBV7-2; either TRBD1 or TRBD2 may fit D (5 bases each). This receptor was identified in a human donor in good health. Sequencing was carried out using blood. CDR3 sequence: CASSPGTSLGTQYF. CDR3 DNA sequence: TGTGCCAGCAGCCCTGGGACCTCGTTGGGGACCCAGTACTTC.